A selection of T cell receptor beta chains follows, all from one sample in a study of blood T cell repertoires in COVID-19. The protocol was immunoSEQ multiplex PCR, while the TCRdb copy is restricted to in-frame clones and leaves out a portion. The sample consists of around 250,000 clones, approximately 82% of them appearing once. The specimen sequenced was peripheral blood. The receptors were sampled from a young woman with acute or convalescent COVID-19. CDR3s include the opening cysteine and the closing phenylalanine or tryptophan. A D gene is named only where the DNA matches it firmly. Size tells how often a clone was seen (once, few, many) or the class of an expanded clone, and some rows leave it out.

13	NA	TRBV11-2	TRBJ2-7	NA	CASRENRAVEQYF	TGTGCCAGCAGAGAGAACAGGGCGGTCGAGCAGTACTTC
15	once	TRBV28	TRBJ2-7	TRBD1	CASSPTTGNYYEQYF	TGTGCCAGCAGCCCCACGACAGGGAACTATTACGAGCAGTACTTC
15	NA	TRBV7-3	TRBJ2-1	NA	CASSPITSFGNEQFF	TGTGCCAGCAGCCCGATCACTAGTTTCGGCAATGAGCAGTTCTTC
15	NA	TRBV3-1/TRBV3-2	TRBJ2-3	NA	CASSQDLGGTDTQYF	TGTGCCAGCAGCCAAGATCTAGGAGGTACAGATACGCAGTATTTT
15	NA	TRBV7-2	TRBJ2-1	TRBD2	CASSPQGGGSNEQFF	TGTGCCAGCAGCCCCCAGGGTGGCGGGAGCAATGAGCAGTTCTTC
15	NA	TRBV19	TRBJ1-1	NA	CASTPKGGWITEAFF	TGTGCCAGTACCCCTAAGGGGGGGTGGATTACTGAAGCTTTCTTT
14	NA	TRBV11-2	TRBJ1-1	NA	CASSLVPSSTEAFF	TGTGCCAGCAGCTTAGTCCCATCGAGCACTGAAGCTTTCTTT
15	once	TRBV5-1	TRBJ2-5	TRBD1	CASSLGDRGGETQYF	TGCGCCAGCAGCTTGGGGGACAGGGGAGGAGAGACCCAGTACTTC
15	NA	TRBV9	TRBJ2-7	NA	CASSVGVGSSYEQYF	TGTGCCAGCAGCGTAGGGGTGGGCAGCTCCTACGAGCAGTACTTC
16	NA	TRBV9	TRBJ2-7	NA	CASSVAGQGSPYEQYF	TGTGCCAGCAGCGTAGCTGGGCAGGGGTCACCCTACGAGCAGTACTTC
15	NA	TRBV20-1	TRBJ2-7	TRBD1	CSASLRVGGYYEQYF	TGCAGTGCTAGTTTACGTGTAGGGGGCTACTACGAGCAGTACTTC
16	NA	TRBV27	TRBJ2-1	TRBD2	CASSTREEAAVNEQFF	TGTGCCAGCAGTACCCGGGAGGAAGCGGCGGTGAATGAGCAGTTCTTC
14	NA	TRBV7-9	TRBJ1-2	NA	CASSFPTSTYGYTF	TGTGCCAGCAGCTTCCCCACATCAACATATGGCTACACCTTC
15	NA	TRBV11-2	TRBJ2-5	NA	CASSFGTGFQETQYF	TGTGCCAGCAGCTTCGGCACAGGATTCCAAGAGACCCAGTACTTC
16	NA	TRBV4-3	TRBJ2-1	NA	CASSQDYGGWDNEQFF	TGCGCCAGCAGCCAAGATTACGGCGGCTGGGACAATGAGCAGTTCTTC
17	NA	TRBV7-9	TRBJ2-3	NA	CASSLATDTTVADTQYF	TGTGCCAGCAGCTTAGCGACAGATACCACAGTCGCAGATACGCAGTATTTT
14	NA	TRBV6-6	TRBJ2-6	NA	CASSSLSGANVLTF	TGTGCCAGCAGTTCCCTATCTGGGGCCAACGTCCTGACTTTC
14	NA	TRBV6-5	TRBJ1-2	NA	CASSYGFGNYGYTF	TGTGCCAGCAGTTACGGCTTCGGGAACTATGGCTACACCTTC
15	NA	TRBV9	TRBJ2-3	TRBD1	CASSVVTGATDTQYF	TGTGCCAGCAGCGTAGTTACAGGGGCTACAGATACGCAGTATTTT
12	NA	TRBV15	TRBJ1-3	NA	CATSIRGNTIYF	TGTGCCACCAGCATAAGGGGGAACACCATATATTTT
15	few	TRBV19	TRBJ2-1	TRBD2	CASTPGTSGRNEQFF	TGTGCCAGCACCCCCGGGACTAGCGGGAGAAATGAGCAGTTCTTC
15	NA	TRBV7-9	TRBJ2-3	NA	CASRLASLNTDTQYF	TGTGCCAGCAGACTAGCCTCACTAAACACAGATACGCAGTATTTT
15	NA	TRBV4-2	TRBJ2-7	NA	CASSPQPGYATEQYF	TGTGCCAGCAGCCCTCAGCCGGGATACGCCACCGAGCAGTACTTC
16	few	TRBV5-1	TRBJ2-2	NA	CASSLTDTWNTGELFF	TGCGCCAGCAGCTTGACGGACACGTGGAACACCGGGGAGCTGTTTTTT
13	few	TRBV5-4	TRBJ1-1	NA	CASSFHRNTEAFF	TGTGCCAGCAGCTTCCATAGGAACACTGAAGCTTTCTTT
16	NA	TRBV18	TRBJ2-7	TRBD2	CASFSTSGRGNYEQYF	TGTGCCAGCTTTTCGACTAGCGGGAGGGGAAACTACGAGCAGTACTTC
14	NA	TRBV6-4	TRBJ2-2	NA	CASSPGWNTGELFF	TGTGCCAGCAGTCCGGGGTGGAACACCGGGGAGCTGTTTTTT
16	NA	TRBV6-1	TRBJ1-1	TRBD1	CASSEGTGQGGTEAFF	TGTGCCAGCAGTGAGGGGACAGGGCAAGGGGGCACTGAAGCTTTCTTT
13	NA	TRBV7-2	TRBJ2-7	NA	CASGGLSSYEQYF	TGTGCCAGTGGAGGGTTAAGCTCCTACGAGCAGTACTTC
13	NA	TRBV7-8	TRBJ1-5	NA	CASSLWTGQPQHF	TGTGCCAGCAGCCTGTGGACTGGACAGCCCCAGCATTTT
14	NA	TRBV2	TRBJ2-2	NA	CASRTDSWTGELFF	TGTGCCAGCAGGACCGACAGTTGGACCGGGGAGCTGTTTTTT
13	NA	TRBV9	TRBJ1-2	TRBD1	CASSGDRVAGYTF	TGTGCCAGCAGCGGTGACAGGGTCGCTGGCTACACCTTC
18	NA	TRBV11-2	TRBJ2-1	TRBD2	CASSLRRGLAGDYNEQFF	TGTGCCAGCAGCTTAAGGCGCGGACTAGCGGGGGATTACAATGAGCAGTTCTTC
15	NA	TRBV10-3	TRBJ1-5	NA	CAISESSPGFEPQHF	TGTGCCATCAGTGAGTCGTCCCCAGGGTTTGAGCCCCAGCATTTT
15	few	TRBV12-5	TRBJ1-6	NA	CASGGSDSQYSPLHF	TGTGCTAGTGGTGGTTCAGACAGCCAATATTCACCCCTCCACTTT
14	once	TRBV9	TRBJ2-7	NA	CASSPGLTGYEQYF	TGTGCCAGCAGCCCGGGACTCACTGGGTACGAGCAGTACTTC
17	NA	TRBV7-2	TRBJ2-3	TRBD1	CASSLSTGFVEADTQYF	TGTGCCAGCAGCTTATCGACAGGGTTTGTTGAGGCAGATACGCAGTATTTT
15	NA	TRBV2	TRBJ2-5	NA	CASSEREVPKETQYF	TGTGCCAGCAGTGAGCGCGAGGTCCCCAAAGAGACCCAGTACTTC
19	NA	TRBV5-1	TRBJ2-3	TRBD2	CASSFYEREGRWSTDTQYF	TGCGCCAGCAGCTTTTATGAGCGGGAGGGCCGGTGGAGCACAGATACGCAGTATTTT
16	NA	TRBV7-9	TRBJ2-1	TRBD2	CASSPRLAGGSNEQFF	TGTGCCAGCAGCCCCCGACTAGCGGGAGGATCGAATGAGCAGTTCTTC
14	NA	TRBV7-8	TRBJ1-6	NA	CASSLVGDNSPLHF	TGTGCCAGCAGCTTAGTAGGGGATAATTCACCCCTCCACTTT
16	NA	TRBV27	TRBJ1-6	TRBD1	CASSLLAGQVYSPLHF	TGTGCCAGCAGTTTACTCGCGGGACAGGTCTATTCACCCCTCCACTTT
15	NA	TRBV4-2	TRBJ2-7	NA	CASSQGQGNSYEQYF	TGTGCCAGCAGCCAAGGTCAGGGAAACTCCTACGAGCAGTACTTC
14	NA	TRBV12-5	TRBJ1-2	NA	CASASWTANYGYTF	TGTGCTAGTGCCTCGTGGACAGCAAACTATGGCTACACCTTC
15	NA	TRBV7-2	TRBJ2-5	TRBD1	CASSRPRGQGETQYF	TGTGCCAGCAGCCGTCCTAGGGGGCAAGGAGAGACCCAGTACTTC
13	NA	TRBV30	TRBJ1-2	NA	CAWSSPLTGRYTF	TGTGCCTGGAGTAGCCCCCTAACAGGTCGCTACACCTTC
15	once	TRBV3-1/TRBV3-2	TRBJ2-1	NA	CASSQDILAAWEQFF	TGTGCCAGCAGCCAAGATATCCTCGCCGCGTGGGAGCAGTTCTTC
15	NA	TRBV7-9	TRBJ2-4	TRBD2	CASSPRLAGEHIQYF	TGTGCCAGCAGCCCGAGACTAGCGGGAGAACACATTCAGTACTTC
15	NA	TRBV4-3	TRBJ2-1	TRBD1	CASSQLQGAGDEQFF	TGCGCCAGCAGCCAACTACAGGGGGCAGGGGATGAGCAGTTCTTC
16	NA	TRBV20-1	TRBJ1-5	TRBD1	CSASTGGAYSNQPQHF	TGCAGTGCTAGTACAGGGGGCGCCTATAGCAATCAGCCCCAGCATTTT
15	many	TRBV5-4	TRBJ2-7	NA	CASSSSGTRSYEQYF	TGTGCCAGCAGCTCAAGCGGAACCCGCTCCTACGAGCAGTACTTC
15	NA	TRBV27	TRBJ2-3	NA	CASSLSRVSTDTQYF	TGTGCCAGCAGTTTATCGAGGGTTAGCACAGATACGCAGTATTTT
16	NA	TRBV28	TRBJ2-1	TRBD2	CASSLASGILYNEQFF	TGTGCCAGCAGTTTGGCTAGCGGGATTTTATACAATGAGCAGTTCTTC
14	NA	TRBV18	TRBJ1-3	NA	CASSPGRSGNTIYF	TGTGCCAGCTCACCAGGCCGCTCTGGAAACACCATATATTTT
15	once	TRBV4-3	TRBJ2-6	NA	CASSQVFSGANVLTF	TGCGCCAGCAGCCAAGTCTTCTCTGGGGCCAACGTCCTGACTTTC
18	NA	TRBV18	TRBJ2-7	TRBD2	CASSPGSGRAGGYYEQYF	TGTGCCAGCTCACCAGGTAGCGGGAGGGCCGGAGGCTACTACGAGCAGTACTTC
15	NA	TRBV9	TRBJ1-1	NA	CASSVASVPGGEAFF	TGTGCCAGCAGCGTAGCGTCAGTCCCCGGCGGTGAAGCTTTCTTT